This T cell receptor (beta chain) derives from a study of tumor and adjacent non-tumor tissue in lung cancer. Looking at the study overall: Patients comprised over 9 adenocarcinoma, a couple of squamous cell carcinoma and 1 small cell lung cancer. Some 3.9 million productive TCRbeta reads were obtained per sample on average.

Regarding this clonotype: Its antigen is currently unknown. A much larger clone differs from this one at a single base, so this may be a read error.

General study results and limits: Normal lung showed higher cumulative top 100 clone frequency than tumor. Significantly higher TCR diversity was found in tumor than normal lung.

CDR3 length equals 13 residues. Germline V gene sequence: CDR1 SGHRS, CDR2 YFSETQ. Between the trimmed V and J ends, which lost 10 bases and 0 bases, there was a span of 10 bases. No cell sorting was done before RNA was extracted from the tissue. The normal lung tissue was taken more than 3 cm from the tumor edge. The library came from three nested PCR rounds adapted from ARM-PCR protocols. TCRdb redid the calling of the multiplex PCR reads with MiXCR, one entry per CDR3 protein. The sample has around 82,000 distinct CDR3 sequences, roughly 80% seen once. The V call is TRBV5-1, the J call TRBJ2-2; D uncertain. This receptor was identified in a man in his 60s with non-small cell lung cancer. Sequencing was carried out using distant non-tumor lung tissue. The CDR3, as DNA: TGCGCCTCCGGAGTCGCGAACACCGGGGAGCTGTTTTTT. Translated, it gives CASGVANTGELFF.